A selection of T cell receptor beta chains follows, all from one sample in a study of PD-1 blockade in classical Hodgkin lymphoma. TCRdb keeps only in-frame clones here, not all; method: immunoSEQ multiplex PCR. The top ten clones hold around a tenth of a sample with 90,000 to 95,000 clones, roughly 89% of them seen once. The sequenced sample was peripheral blood mononuclear cells (PBMCs), obtained before the second cycle of nivolumab. Receptors originate from a human donor with classical Hodgkin lymphoma. CDR3s include the opening cysteine and the closing phenylalanine or tryptophan. A D gene is named only where the DNA matches it firmly. For some rows the clone size is stated as once, few or many, or as a class when expanded; others skip it.

clone_size	j_call	v_call	d_call	cdr3_aa	cdr3_nt
-	TRBJ2-1	TRBV6-4	-	CASSEGGDYNEQFF	TGTGCCAGCAGTGAGGGGGGTGACTACAATGAGCAGTTCTTC
-	TRBJ2-3	TRBV15	-	CATSSARASTDTQYF	TGTGCCACCAGCAGTGCAAGGGCTAGCACAGATACGCAGTATTTT
-	TRBJ1-1	TRBV10-1	-	CASSEAPGSNTEAFF	TGCGCCAGCAGTGAGGCACCGGGCTCGAACACTGAAGCTTTCTTT
-	TRBJ1-1	TRBV7-2	-	CASSFGGYTEAFF	TGTGCCAGCAGCTTTGGGGGATACACTGAAGCCTTCTTT
once	TRBJ1-5	TRBV27	-	CASASFDNQPQHF	TGTGCCAGCGCGTCATTTGACAATCAGCCCCAGCATTTT
-	TRBJ2-4	TRBV27	-	CANLVPPTKNIQYF	TGTGCCAACCTGGTCCCACCAACCAAAAACATTCAGTACTTC
-	TRBJ1-1	TRBV28	-	CASSLIGNGEMKSFF	TGTGCCAGCAGTTTAATCGGGAACGGGGAGATGAAATCTTTCTTT
-	TRBJ2-1	TRBV28	TRBD2	CASSLGGRNEQFF	TGTGCCAGCAGTTTGGGCGGGAGGAATGAGCAGTTCTTC
-	TRBJ1-5	TRBV10-1	TRBD1	CAGEGQGVNSNQPQHF	TGCGCGGGAGAGGGACAGGGGGTGAATAGCAATCAGCCCCAGCATTTT
-	TRBJ2-7	TRBV19	TRBD2	CASSKHGRGLESYEQYF	TGTGCCAGTAGTAAACACGGGCGGGGGTTGGAATCCTACGAGCAGTACTTC
-	TRBJ2-1	TRBV7-2	-	CASNSLRVRVYNEQFF	TGTGCCAGCAACTCCCTTCGGGTCAGGGTCTACAATGAGCAGTTCTTC
-	TRBJ1-2	TRBV28	TRBD1	CASSRVDRELVYGYTF	TGTGCCAGCAGTCGGGTGGACAGGGAATTGGTCTATGGCTACACCTTC
-	TRBJ2-7	TRBV4-2	-	CASSQASSGTNPYEQYF	TGTGCCAGCAGCCAAGCTTCCTCGGGGACGAATCCCTACGAGCAGTACTTC
-	TRBJ1-5	TRBV18	TRBD1	CASSPDRDQPQHF	TGTGCCAGCTCACCCGACAGGGATCAGCCCCAGCATTTT
-	TRBJ1-4	TRBV27	-	CASSFSHLGQLNEKLFF	TGTGCCAGCAGTTTCTCCCACCTCGGACAGCTTAATGAAAAACTGTTTTTT
-	TRBJ2-7	TRBV29-1	-	CSVEESGSQSYEQYF	TGCAGCGTTGAAGAATCTGGGTCCCAATCCTACGAGCAGTACTTC
-	TRBJ1-6	TRBV7-2	-	CASSLSYKLYNSPLHF	TGTGCCAGCAGCTTATCTTACAAACTCTATAATTCACCCCTCCACTTT
few	TRBJ2-7	TRBV29-1	-	CSVRAPSFEQYF	TGCAGCGTACGGGCCCCCTCTTTCGAGCAGTACTTC
-	TRBJ1-4	TRBV7-2	-	CASSLQGLGEKLFF	TGTGCCAGCAGCCTACAGGGCTTGGGAGAAAAACTGTTTTTT
-	TRBJ2-1	TRBV28	TRBD2	CATYNGTREVF	TGTGCCACATACAACGGGACTAGGGAGGTCTTC
-	TRBJ2-1	TRBV2	-	CASSERVDEQFF	TGTGCCAGCAGTGAGCGTGTTGATGAGCAGTTCTTC
-	TRBJ2-7	TRBV7-2	-	CASSLDDDGYEQYF	TGTGCCAGCAGCTTAGATGATGACGGCTACGAGCAGTACTTC
-	TRBJ2-5	TRBV13	TRBD2	CASSFGAGGAETQYF	TGTGCCAGCAGCTTTGGAGCGGGGGGAGCAGAGACCCAGTACTTC
-	TRBJ1-5	TRBV10-3	-	CAISDAGNQPQHF	TGTGCCATCAGTGACGCAGGGAATCAGCCCCAGCATTTT
few	TRBJ1-2	TRBV27	-	CASSLEGNYGYTF	TGTGCCAGCAGTTTAGAGGGGAACTATGGCTACACCTTC
-	TRBJ1-5	TRBV7-2	TRBD1	CASSSGTARPHF	TGTGCCAGCAGCTCCGGGACAGCCCGCCCGCATTTT
-	TRBJ2-2	TRBV4-1	-	CASSQVGGYRTGELFF	TGCGCCAGCAGCCAAGTTGGGGGATATCGCACCGGGGAGCTGTTTTTT
-	TRBJ1-3	TRBV6-1	-	CASSETRLSSGNTIYF	TGTGCCAGCAGTGAGACCAGACTGAGCTCTGGAAACACCATATATTTT